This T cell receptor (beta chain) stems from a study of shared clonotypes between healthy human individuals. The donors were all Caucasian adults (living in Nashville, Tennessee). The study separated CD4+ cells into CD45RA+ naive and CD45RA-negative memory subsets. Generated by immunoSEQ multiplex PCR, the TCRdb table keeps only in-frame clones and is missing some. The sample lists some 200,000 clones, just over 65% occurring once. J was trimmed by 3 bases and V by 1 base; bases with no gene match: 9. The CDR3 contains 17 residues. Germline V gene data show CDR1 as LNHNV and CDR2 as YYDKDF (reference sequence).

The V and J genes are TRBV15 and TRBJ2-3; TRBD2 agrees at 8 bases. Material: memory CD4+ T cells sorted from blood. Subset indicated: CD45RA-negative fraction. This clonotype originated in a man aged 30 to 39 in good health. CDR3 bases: TGTGCCACCAGCAGAGGTGCGGGTAGCGGGAAGACAGATACGCAGTATTTT. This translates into CATSRGAGSGKTDTQYF. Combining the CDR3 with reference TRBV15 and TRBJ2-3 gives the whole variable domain DAMVIQNPRYQVTQFGKPVTLSCSQTLNHNVMYWYQQKSSQAPKLLFHYYDKDFNNEADTPDNFQSRRPNTSFCFLDIRSPGLGDTAMYLCATSRGAGSGKTDTQYFGPGTRLTVL.